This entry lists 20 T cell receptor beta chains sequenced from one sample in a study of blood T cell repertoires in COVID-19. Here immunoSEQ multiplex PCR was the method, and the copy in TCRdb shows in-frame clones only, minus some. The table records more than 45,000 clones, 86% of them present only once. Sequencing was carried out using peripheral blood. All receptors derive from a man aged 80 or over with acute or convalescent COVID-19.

This chain's CDR3 is CASRDGQAKRDTQYF. The CDR3, as DNA: TGTGCCAGCAGAGACGGACAGGCTAAGAGGGATACGCAGTATTTT. The V gene is TRBV6-5, the J gene TRBJ2-3; 7 nucleotides agree with TRBD1. Germline CDR1 reads MNHEY; CDR2 reads SVGAGI. The CDR3 runs 15 residues. V was pared by 6 bases and J by 6 bases, with 12 bases of the junction left unmatched.

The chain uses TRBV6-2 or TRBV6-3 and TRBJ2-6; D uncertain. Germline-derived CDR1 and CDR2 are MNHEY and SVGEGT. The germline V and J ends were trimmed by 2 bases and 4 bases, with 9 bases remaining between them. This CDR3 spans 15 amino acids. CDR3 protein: CASSYVRAGANVLTF. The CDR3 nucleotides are TGTGCCAGCAGTTACGTGAGAGCAGGGGCCAACGTCCTGACTTTC.

CDR3 sequence (DNA): TGTGCCAGCAGTACTCGACAGGGCAACACTGAAGCTTTCTTT. Amino acid sequence: CASSTRQGNTEAFF. The chain links TRBV6-5 to TRBJ1-1; the match to TRBD1 covers 7 bases. This CDR3 is built from 14 residues. The germline gives CDR1 MNHEY, CDR2 SVGAGI. J was trimmed by 2 bases and V by 5 bases; bases with no gene match: 5.

CDR3: CASSFPRDTGELFF. The CDR3 region has the DNA TGCGCCAGCAGCTTCCCCAGGGACACCGGGGAGCTGTTTTTT. The rearrangement links TRBV5-1 to TRBJ2-2, with a tentative D call TRBD1 (5 bases). Trimming removed 2 bases at V and 3 bases at J, with 8 bases between. The germline V gene encodes CDR1 SGHRS and CDR2 YFSETQ. The CDR3 contains 14 residues.

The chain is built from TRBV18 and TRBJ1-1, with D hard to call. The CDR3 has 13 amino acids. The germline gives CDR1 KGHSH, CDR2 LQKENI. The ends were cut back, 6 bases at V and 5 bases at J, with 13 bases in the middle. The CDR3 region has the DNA TGTGCCAGCTCCCACAGCGGGGAGACTGAAGCTTTCTTT. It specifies CASSHSGETEAFF.

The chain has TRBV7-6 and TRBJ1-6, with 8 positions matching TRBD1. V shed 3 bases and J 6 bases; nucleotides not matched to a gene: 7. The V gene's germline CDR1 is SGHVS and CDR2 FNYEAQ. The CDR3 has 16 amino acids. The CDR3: CASSFLDRAGNSPLHF. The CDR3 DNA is TGTGCCAGCAGCTTTTTGGACAGGGCGGGTAATTCACCCCTCCACTTT.

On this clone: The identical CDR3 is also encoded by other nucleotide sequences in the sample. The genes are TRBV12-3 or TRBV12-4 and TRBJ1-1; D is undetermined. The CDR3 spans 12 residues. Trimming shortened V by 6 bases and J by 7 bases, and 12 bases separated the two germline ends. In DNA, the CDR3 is TGTGCCAGCAGAAGTCTCCGGGATGAAGCTTTCTTT. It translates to CASRSLRDEAFF.

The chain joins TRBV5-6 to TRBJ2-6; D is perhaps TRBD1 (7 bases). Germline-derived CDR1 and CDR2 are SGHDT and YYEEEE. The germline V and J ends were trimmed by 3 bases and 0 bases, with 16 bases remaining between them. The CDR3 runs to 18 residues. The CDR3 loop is CASSSAGQFRSGANVLTF. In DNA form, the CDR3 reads TGTGCCAGCAGCTCGGCGGGACAGTTCCGCTCTGGGGCCAACGTCCTGACTTTC.

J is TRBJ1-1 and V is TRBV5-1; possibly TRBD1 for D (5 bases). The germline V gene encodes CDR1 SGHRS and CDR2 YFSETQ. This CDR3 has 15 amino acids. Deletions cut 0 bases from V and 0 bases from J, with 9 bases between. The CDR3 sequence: CASSLAPGVNTEAFF. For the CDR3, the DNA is TGCGCCAGCAGCTTGGCGCCGGGGGTGAACACTGAAGCTTTCTTT.

Here the CDR3 DNA reads TGTGCCAGCACCCTCCGGGACTCTGCGAACACCGGGGAGCTGTTTTTT. It translates to CASTLRDSANTGELFF. This sequence joins TRBV3-1 (or the pseudogene TRBV3-2) and TRBJ2-2, with D perhaps TRBD2 (6 bases). V lost 7 bases and J 0 bases, leaving 15 bases between the germline ends. The CDR3 extends over 16 amino acids. Germline CDR1 LGHDT, CDR2 YNNKEL (reference sequence).

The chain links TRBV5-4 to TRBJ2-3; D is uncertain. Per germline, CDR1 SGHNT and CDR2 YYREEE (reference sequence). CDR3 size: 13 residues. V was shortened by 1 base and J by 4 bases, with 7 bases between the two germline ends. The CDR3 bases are TGTGCCAGCAGCTTGCAGCGCCCAGATACGCAGTATTTT. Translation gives CASSLQRPDTQYF. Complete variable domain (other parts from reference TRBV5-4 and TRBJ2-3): ETGVTQSPTHLIKTRGQQVTLRCSSQSGHNTVSWYQQALGQGPQFIFQYYREEENGRGNFPPRFSGLQFPNYSSELNVNALELDDSALYLCASSLQRPDTQYFGPGTRLTVL.

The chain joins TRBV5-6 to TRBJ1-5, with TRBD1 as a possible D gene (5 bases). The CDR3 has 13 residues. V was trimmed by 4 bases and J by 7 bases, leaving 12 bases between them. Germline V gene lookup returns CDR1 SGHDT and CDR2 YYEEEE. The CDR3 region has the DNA TGTGCCAGCAGCCCTAGGGGTCTACAGCCCCAGCATTTT. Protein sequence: CASSPRGLQPQHF.

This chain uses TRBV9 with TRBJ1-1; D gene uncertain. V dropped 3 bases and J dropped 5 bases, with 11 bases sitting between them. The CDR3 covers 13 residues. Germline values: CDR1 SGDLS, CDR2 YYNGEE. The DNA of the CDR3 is TGTGCCAGCAGCGGAGAAGGGAGGACTGAAGCTTTCTTT. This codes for CASSGEGRTEAFF.

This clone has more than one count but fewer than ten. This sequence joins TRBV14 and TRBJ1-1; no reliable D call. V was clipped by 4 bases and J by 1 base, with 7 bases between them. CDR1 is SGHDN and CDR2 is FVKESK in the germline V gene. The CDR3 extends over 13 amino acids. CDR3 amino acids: CASSPYRNTEAFF. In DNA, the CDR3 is TGTGCCAGCAGCCCCTACAGGAACACTGAAGCTTTCTTT.

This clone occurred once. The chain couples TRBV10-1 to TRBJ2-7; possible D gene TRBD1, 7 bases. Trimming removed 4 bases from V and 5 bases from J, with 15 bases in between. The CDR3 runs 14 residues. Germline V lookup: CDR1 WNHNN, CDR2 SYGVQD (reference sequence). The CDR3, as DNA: TGCGCCAGCAGTGGAAGCAGGGGGGATAACGAGCAGTACTTC. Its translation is CASSGSRGDNEQYF.

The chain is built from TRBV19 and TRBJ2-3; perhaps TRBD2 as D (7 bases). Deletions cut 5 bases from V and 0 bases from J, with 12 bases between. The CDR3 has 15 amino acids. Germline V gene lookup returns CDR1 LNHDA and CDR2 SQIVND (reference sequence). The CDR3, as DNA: TGTGCCAGTAGTCTTGGGGGGGCTAGCACAGATACGCAGTATTTT. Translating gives CASSLGGASTDTQYF.

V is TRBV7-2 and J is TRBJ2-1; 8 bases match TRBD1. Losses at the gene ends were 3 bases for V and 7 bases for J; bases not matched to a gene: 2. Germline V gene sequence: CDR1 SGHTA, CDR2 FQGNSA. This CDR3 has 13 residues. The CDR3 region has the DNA TGTGCCAGCAGCTTCCAGGGGGCTAATGAGCAGTTCTTC. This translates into CASSFQGANEQFF.

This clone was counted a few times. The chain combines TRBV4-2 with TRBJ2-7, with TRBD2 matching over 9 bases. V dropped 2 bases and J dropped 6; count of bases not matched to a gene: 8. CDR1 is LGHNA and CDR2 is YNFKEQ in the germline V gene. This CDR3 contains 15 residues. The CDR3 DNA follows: TGTGCCAGCAGCCAAAGGGGTTCTAGCGGGGCCGAGCAGTACTTC. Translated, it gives CASSQRGSSGAEQYF.

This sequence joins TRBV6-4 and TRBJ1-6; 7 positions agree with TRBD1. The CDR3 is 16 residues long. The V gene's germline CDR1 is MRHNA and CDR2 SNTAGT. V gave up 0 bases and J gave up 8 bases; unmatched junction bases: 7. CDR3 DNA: TGTGCCAGCAGTGACTCCAGGGGGACATCGGATTCACCCCTCCACTTT. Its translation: CASSDSRGTSDSPLHF.

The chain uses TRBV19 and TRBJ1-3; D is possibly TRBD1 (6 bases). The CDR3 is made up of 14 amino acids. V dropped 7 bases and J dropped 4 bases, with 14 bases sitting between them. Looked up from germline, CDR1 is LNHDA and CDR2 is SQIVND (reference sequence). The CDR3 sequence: CASTIGGAGNTIYF. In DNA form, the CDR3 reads TGTGCCAGTACCATAGGGGGAGCGGGAAACACCATATATTTT.